This is a list of T cell receptor beta chains from one sample in a study of T-cell memory formation after mild COVID-19. MiXCR, applied by TCRdb to the 5' RACE reads, yields one record per CDR3 protein. Here the sample spans about 290,000 distinct CDR3 sequences, less than 20% being singletons. Specimen: PBMCs or a T cell subset sorted from them (not recorded which). These receptors were taken from a man aged 18 to 29 who had mild COVID-19 (a few samples of this study predate the infection). Cell type and time point are not known. Each CDR3 is given with its conserved first and last residue. The order of the fields is D gene, clone size, J gene, V gene, CDR3 protein, CDR3 DNA. The D gene is left open where the match is weak. Size is omitted from some rows. Given values are once, few, many or a class for expanded clones.

>.|many|TRBJ2-3|TRBV6-4
CASSTGPTDTQYF
TGTGCCAGCAGCACGGGGCCCACAGATACGCAGTATTTT
>TRBD1|few|TRBJ2-3|TRBV2
CASSQGQAAQYF
TGTGCCAGCAGCCAGGGACAGGCGGCGCAGTATTTT
>.|.|TRBJ1-2|TRBV5-1
CASSFGTENYGYTF
TGCGCCAGCAGCTTCGGGACGGAGAACTATGGCTACACCTTC
>.|.|TRBJ2-1|TRBV19
CASSGDNNEQFF
TGTGCCAGTAGTGGGGATAACAATGAGCAGTTCTTC
>.|.|TRBJ2-2|TRBV20-1
CSASSGELFF
TGCAGTGCTAGTTCCGGGGAGCTGTTTTTT
>.|.|TRBJ1-3|TRBV14
CASSHSPLSGNTIYF
TGTGCCAGCAGCCACAGTCCGCTCTCTGGAAACACCATATATTTT
>.|.|TRBJ1-5|TRBV12-3/TRBV12-4
CASRLDRDQPQHF
TGTGCCAGCAGGCTAGACAGAGATCAGCCCCAGCATTTT
>TRBD2|.|TRBJ2-1|TRBV7-2
CASSEGLAGGPPQFF
TGTGCCAGCAGCGAAGGACTAGCGGGGGGGCCGCCGCAGTTCTTC
>TRBD2|.|TRBJ2-1|TRBV6-5
CASSWTSGGRHNEQFF
TGTGCCAGCAGTTGGACTAGCGGGGGCCGACACAATGAGCAGTTCTTC
>.|.|TRBJ1-5|TRBV5-1
CASSEGPLREPQHF
TGCGCCAGCAGCGAGGGACCCCTCAGGGAGCCCCAGCATTTT
>.|medium-sized|TRBJ2-5|TRBV5-1
CASSLGNGEETQYF
TGCGCCAGCAGCTTGGGGAATGGAGAAGAGACCCAGTACTTC
>.|few|TRBJ2-3|TRBV27
CASSLSWRVADTQYF
TGTGCCAGCAGTTTATCGTGGCGGGTCGCAGATACGCAGTATTTT
>.|few|TRBJ2-3|TRBV7-2
CASSLGVSEADTQYF
TGTGCCAGCAGCTTAGGAGTTAGCGAGGCAGATACGCAGTATTTT
>.|.|TRBJ2-7|TRBV7-3
CASSLEGMGHEQYF
TGTGCCAGCAGCTTAGAAGGGATGGGACACGAGCAGTACTTC
>.|many|TRBJ1-4|TRBV12-3/TRBV12-4
CASSRQGTNEKLFF
TGTGCCAGCAGCCGTCAGGGTACTAATGAAAAACTGTTTTTT
>.|few|TRBJ2-3|TRBV30
CAWRVVSTDTQYF
TGTGCCTGGAGGGTCGTCAGCACAGATACGCAGTATTTT
>.|.|TRBJ2-1|TRBV6-4
CASSDPGTPVQFF
TGTGCCAGCAGTGACCCGGGGACTCCGGTGCAGTTCTTC
>TRBD2|.|TRBJ2-5|TRBV6-6
CASSYRTSGGDQETQYF
TGTGCCAGCAGTTACCGGACTAGCGGGGGAGACCAAGAGACCCAGTACTTC
>.|few|TRBJ2-5|TRBV30
CASRRGGETQYF
TGTGCCTCCCGTCGGGGTGGAGAGACCCAGTACTTC
>.|.|TRBJ2-4|TRBV7-6
CASSLGAGFENIQYF
TGTGCCAGCAGCTTAGGAGCGGGTTTCGAAAACATTCAGTACTTC
>.|few|TRBJ2-3|TRBV7-2
CASSRTGTQSTDTQYF
TGTGCCAGCAGTCGAACCGGGACTCAGAGCACAGATACGCAGTATTTT
>.|.|TRBJ1-1|TRBV6-5
CASRTDMNTEAFF
TGTGCCAGCAGGACAGACATGAACACTGAAGCTTTCTTT
>TRBD2|.|TRBJ2-7|TRBV20-1
CSASGPSGGSYEQYF
TGCAGTGCTAGTGGGCCGAGCGGGGGGTCCTACGAGCAGTACTTC
>TRBD1|.|TRBJ1-2|TRBV11-2
CAISPDRTIYGYTF
TGTGCCATCAGTCCGGACAGGACCATCTATGGCTACACCTTC
>.|.|TRBJ1-4|TRBV9
CASSPRQTYNEKLFF
TGTGCCAGCAGCCCACGACAGACCTATAATGAAAAACTGTTTTTT
>TRBD1|.|TRBJ2-7|TRBV12-5
CASGRDSTYEQYF
TGTGCTAGTGGTCGGGACAGTACCTACGAGCAGTACTTC
>.|.|TRBJ1-3|TRBV7-2
CASSPQRAGNTIYF
TGTGCCAGCAGCCCTCAGCGGGCGGGAAACACCATATATTTT
>.|many|TRBJ2-3|TRBV4-1
CASSQPGADTQYF
TGCGCCAGCAGCCAACCAGGGGCAGATACGCAGTATTTT
>TRBD2|.|TRBJ2-5|TRBV7-2
CASSPTASGGEETQYF
TGTGCCAGCAGCCCAACTGCTAGCGGGGGGGAAGAGACCCAGTACTTC
>.|.|TRBJ2-5|TRBV5-5
CASSLEGSSQETQYF
TGTGCCAGCAGCTTGGAAGGGTCCTCCCAAGAGACCCAGTACTTC
>.|.|TRBJ1-5|TRBV20-1
CSARQYSNQPQHF
TGCAGTGCTCGACAGTATAGCAATCAGCCCCAGCATTTT
>.|many|TRBJ1-2|TRBV5-5
CASSLVWTSYGYTF
TGTGCCAGCAGCTTAGTTTGGACGAGCTATGGCTACACCTTC
>TRBD1|.|TRBJ1-2|TRBV7-9
CASSGADRGPYGYTF
TGTGCCAGCAGCGGAGCCGACAGGGGGCCCTATGGCTACACCTTC
>.|.|TRBJ1-5|TRBV2
CASSGRGGSQHF
TGTGCCAGCAGTGGTAGGGGGGGCTCCCAGCATTTT
>.|.|TRBJ2-7|TRBV6-2/TRBV6-3
CASSFGISYEQYF
TGTGCCAGCAGTTTTGGGATCTCCTACGAGCAGTACTTC
>.|.|TRBJ2-3|TRBV10-3
CAISDRADTQYF
TGTGCCATCAGTGACAGGGCAGATACGCAGTATTTT
>.|few|TRBJ2-3|TRBV7-2
CASSLDLSRDYWTDTQYF
TGTGCCAGCAGCTTAGACCTCTCCAGGGATTATTGGACAGATACGCAGTATTTT
>.|.|TRBJ2-1|TRBV7-8
CASSLALSPEQFF
TGTGCCAGCAGCTTAGCCTTATCCCCTGAGCAGTTCTTC
>TRBD1|few|TRBJ1-1|TRBV5-1
CASSGRQGAEAFF
TGCGCCAGCAGCGGAAGACAGGGCGCTGAAGCTTTCTTT
>.|many|TRBJ1-6|TRBV25-1
CASSDLTGGRINSPLHF
TGTGCCAGCAGTGATTTGACCGGGGGACGGATTAATTCACCCCTCCACTTT
>TRBD1|.|TRBJ1-1|TRBV12-3/TRBV12-4
CASSRGTGMGKAFF
TGTGCCAGCAGTCGCGGGACAGGGATGGGTAAAGCTTTCTTT
>.|.|TRBJ2-3|TRBV6-2/TRBV6-3
CASRLLSTDTQYF
TGTGCCAGCAGACTCCTATCCACAGATACGCAGTATTTT
>.|many|TRBJ2-1|TRBV24-1
CATSDAGRDEQFF
TGTGCCACCAGTGATGCGGGTCGGGATGAGCAGTTCTTC
>.|many|TRBJ1-1|TRBV5-1
CASSLDSLNTEAFF
TGCGCCAGCAGCTTGGACAGTTTAAACACTGAAGCTTTCTTT
>TRBD1|many|TRBJ2-1|TRBV5-4
CASSRDRGYNEQFF
TGTGCCAGCAGCCGGGACAGGGGGTACAATGAGCAGTTCTTC
>.|.|TRBJ2-3|TRBV24-1
CATSAQVVDTQYF
TGTGCCACCAGTGCCCAGGTCGTAGATACGCAGTATTTT
>.|few|TRBJ1-1|TRBV6-5
CASSKGLMTDTEAFF
TGTGCCAGCAGTAAGGGACTCATGACGGACACTGAAGCTTTCTTT
>.|few|TRBJ2-7|TRBV7-9
CASTKSFGTNSYEQYF
TGTGCCAGCACCAAGTCTTTCGGGACAAACTCCTACGAGCAGTACTTC
>.|many|TRBJ1-4|TRBV20-1
CSAAYFNEKLFF
TGCAGTGCAGCATACTTCAATGAAAAACTGTTTTTT
>.|many|TRBJ1-6|TRBV7-6
CASSFGAANSPLHF
TGTGCCAGCAGCTTCGGGGCAGCTAATTCACCCCTCCACTTT
>.|few|TRBJ2-7|TRBV7-2
CASSLIGFSYEQYF
TGTGCCAGCAGCTTGATAGGCTTCTCCTACGAGCAGTACTTC
>.|.|TRBJ2-5|TRBV4-3
CASSQELARRETQYF
TGCGCCAGCAGCCAAGAATTGGCGAGGAGGGAGACCCAGTACTTC
>.|.|TRBJ2-3|TRBV9
CASSVAVDTQYF
TGTGCCAGCAGCGTAGCGGTAGATACGCAGTATTTT
>TRBD1|few|TRBJ2-5|TRBV7-9
CASSFGQGWETQYF
TGTGCCAGCAGCTTCGGACAGGGATGGGAGACCCAGTACTTC
>.|.|TRBJ1-5|TRBV20-1
CSARATESNQPQHF
TGCAGTGCTAGAGCGACGGAAAGCAATCAGCCCCAGCATTTT